A single sample is the source of the 8 T cell receptor beta chains below, sequenced in a study of cytomegalovirus exposure and HLA in healthy donors. In the PCR, 60 Vbeta and 13 Jbeta primers were used. Using immunoSEQ multiplex PCR, the repertoire was profiled, and TCRdb retains in-frame clones only, with some absent. This repertoire shows under 200,000 clones, roughly 80% found once; its top ten account for around 9%. The sequenced material came from PBMCs. These receptors all come from a male donor in good health and CMV-seropositive.

Written as DNA, the CDR3 is TGTGCCAGCAGTTTGCCTGGAGTCAACGAAAAACTGTTTTTT. Amino acids: CASSLPGVNEKLFF. The chain carries TRBV28 and TRBJ1-4; D unresolved. This CDR3 region has 14 residues. Trimming removed 3 bases at V and 8 bases at J, with 13 bases between. CDR1 is MDHEN, CDR2 SYDVKM, per germline.

The chain joins TRBV30 to TRBJ1-6; the match to TRBD1 covers 8 bases. Germline loops: CDR1 GTSNPN, CDR2 SVGIG (reference sequence). CDR3 size: 15 residues. With 4 bases clipped from V and 6 bases from J, the junction kept 8 bases outside the gene matches. The CDR3, as DNA: TGTGCCTGGACAATGACAGGGGTGGGTAATTCACCCCTCCACTTT. Translation: CAWTMTGVGNSPLHF.

The chain couples TRBV19 to TRBJ1-1; D is perhaps TRBD1 (5 bases). This CDR3 comprises 15 residues. Germline CDR1 reads LNHDA; CDR2 reads SQIVND (reference sequence). Trimming stripped 8 bases from V and 4 bases from J, with 20 bases between. Written as DNA, the CDR3 is TGTGCCAGTGTAGGGGCTTTGACAGATCTCACTGAAGCTTTCTTT. Its translation: CASVGALTDLTEAFF.

The V and J genes are TRBV2 and TRBJ2-1, with 9 positions matching TRBD1. The J segment lost 7 bases and the V segment lost 10 bases, leaving 17 bases of the junction unmatched. This CDR3 spans 16 amino acids. The germline CDR1 and CDR2 sequences are SNHLY and FYNNEI. The CDR3 region has the DNA TGTGCCACCAACCGCCGAACAGGGGGCGCCGGGAATGAGCAGTTCTTC. Amino acid sequence: CATNRRTGGAGNEQFF.

The chain carries TRBV11-2 and TRBJ2-1, with D tentatively TRBD2 (5 bases). CDR1 SGHAT and CDR2 FQNNGV come from the germline V gene. The CDR3 runs to 15 residues. The V end was cut by 3 bases, the J end by 9 bases, with 18 bases between. The CDR3 coding sequence is TGTGCCAGCAGCTTGGCCCCGGCGGGTGTCGCTGAGCAGTTCTTC. This encodes CASSLAPAGVAEQFF.

The gene calls are TRBV23-1 and TRBJ1-1; no reliable D call. TRBV23-1 is recorded as an ORF, its role being uncertain. The CDR3 contains 14 residues. The germline V and J ends were trimmed by 4 bases and 0 bases, with 9 bases remaining between them. The chain's CDR3 is CASSRRRVNTEAFF. DNA for the CDR3: TGCGCCAGCAGTCGCCGGAGGGTGAACACTGAAGCTTTCTTT.

V and J are TRBV5-8 and TRBJ2-7, with D maybe TRBD1 (6 bases). The CDR3 spans 14 residues. Germline CDR1 is SGHTS and CDR2 is YDEGEE. V lost 5 bases and J 6 bases, leaving 18 bases between the germline ends. This CDR3 is CASRPFGAGAEQYF. The CDR3 nucleotides are TGTGCCAGCAGGCCCTTCGGGGCAGGGGCCGAGCAGTACTTC.

V usage is TRBV28 and J usage is TRBJ2-7; 7 nucleotides align to TRBD2. The CDR3 consists of 14 residues. V shed 6 bases and J 2 bases; nucleotides not matched to a gene: 7. Germline CDR1 and CDR2: MDHEN and SYDVKM. The DNA for the CDR3 is TGTGCCAGCAGCCCGGGAGGCCTCCCCTACGAGCAGTACTTC. It encodes CASSPGGLPYEQYF.